These 7 T cell receptor beta chains came from one sample sequenced in a study of Ad26.COV2.S vaccination and SARS-CoV-2 variants. Sample treatment: around 19 received Ad26.COV2.S at low or high dose, single or two shots; roughly five received placebo; per-sample allocation not given. Specimens were obtained on day 63 following the first vaccine or placebo injection. Assay used: immunoSEQ multiplex PCR; TCRdb lists only in-frame clones, some missing. This table has roughly 240,000 clones, roughly 90% appearing once. Sequenced material: peripheral blood, taken in a trial of Ad26.COV2.S vaccine versus placebo. Source of these receptors: a person between 18 and 59 years old who received the Ad26.COV2.S COVID-19 vaccine or a placebo.

The chain employs TRBV27 and TRBJ2-3; 14 nucleotides align to TRBD2. The CDR3 is 18 residues long. The germline gives CDR1 MNHEY, CDR2 SMNVEV (reference sequence). The V and J ends lost 4 bases and 2 bases, in that order; junction bases with no gene match: 8. The CDR3 nucleotides are TGTGCCAGCAGTTCTCGACTAGCGGGGGGGCACGACACAGATACGCAGTATTTT. It yields the protein CASSSRLAGGHDTDTQYF.

The chain combines TRBV4-1 with TRBJ1-2; D perhaps matches TRBD1 (6 bases). The CDR3 covers 17 residues. Trimming took off 1 base at V and 2 bases at J, with 17 bases between the two ends. Germline V gene sequence: CDR1 MGHRA, CDR2 YSYEKL. The DNA of the CDR3 is TGCGCCAGCAGCCAAGTCGGGGGGCTGACAGTAAACTATGGCTACACCTTC. This sequence encodes CASSQVGGLTVNYGYTF.

This clone was observed a single time. The chain couples TRBV3-1 (or the pseudogene TRBV3-2) to TRBJ2-3; D call uncertain. CDR1 is LGHDT, CDR2 YNNKEL, per germline (reference sequence). This CDR3 has 16 residues. V was pared by 4 bases and J by 3 bases, with 17 bases between. The CDR3 region has the DNA TGTGCCAGCAGCCTGTACCCCCGGTGGGATACAGATACGCAGTATTTT. This codes for CASSLYPRWDTDTQYF.

For the CDR3, the DNA is TGTGCCAGCAGCTGGGACAGGGGGGCCTACGAGCAGTACTTC. This gives the protein CASSWDRGAYEQYF. The chain couples TRBV5-4 to TRBJ2-7; TRBD1 agrees at 11 bases. Germline V gives CDR1 SGHNT, CDR2 YYREEE (reference sequence). CDR3 length: 14 amino acids. With 3 bases clipped from V and 2 bases from J, the junction kept 1 base outside the gene matches. Using reference TRBV5-4 and TRBJ2-7 for the parts outside the CDR3, the full variable domain is ETGVTQSPTHLIKTRGQQVTLRCSSQSGHNTVSWYQQALGQGPQFIFQYYREEENGRGNFPPRFSGLQFPNYSSELNVNALELDDSALYLCASSWDRGAYEQYFGPGTRLTVT.

This clone appeared a few times. This chain connects TRBV7-9 to TRBJ1-3, with D uncertain. V was trimmed by 1 base and J by 0 bases, leaving 13 bases between them. The CDR3 contains 17 residues. In germline, CDR1 is SEHNR, CDR2 FQNEAQ (reference sequence). The CDR3 loop reads CASSLGSVPSSGNTIYF. CDR3 nucleotides: TGTGCCAGCAGCTTAGGCTCAGTTCCGAGCTCTGGAAACACCATATATTTT.

The rearrangement uses TRBV7-9 and TRBJ2-7, with 9 bases matching TRBD2. Germline V gives CDR1 SEHNR, CDR2 FQNEAQ (reference sequence). The CDR3 extends over 15 amino acids. Trimming removed 5 bases from V and 4 bases from J; junction bases left unmatched: 9. CDR3 DNA: TGTGCCAGCAGCGCCCTTAGCGGGAGTGGGTACGAGCAGTACTTC. Translation: CASSALSGSGYEQYF. Together with reference TRBV7-9 and TRBJ2-7, the CDR3 gives the full variable domain: DTGVSQNPRHKITKRGQNVTFRCDPISEHNRLYWYRQTLGQGPEFLTYFQNEAQLEKSRLLSDRFSAERPKGSFSTLEIQRTEQGDSAMYLCASSALSGSGYEQYFGPGTRLTVT.

The V and J genes are TRBV7-6 and TRBJ1-5, with D maybe TRBD1 (6 bases). V lost 2 bases and J 0 bases, leaving 14 bases between the germline ends. This CDR3 contains 17 residues. Germline V gene data show CDR1 as SGHVS and CDR2 as FNYEAQ. The CDR3 spells CASSLYHRENSNQPQHF. DNA for the CDR3: TGTGCCAGCAGCTTATACCACAGGGAGAATAGCAATCAGCCCCAGCATTTT.